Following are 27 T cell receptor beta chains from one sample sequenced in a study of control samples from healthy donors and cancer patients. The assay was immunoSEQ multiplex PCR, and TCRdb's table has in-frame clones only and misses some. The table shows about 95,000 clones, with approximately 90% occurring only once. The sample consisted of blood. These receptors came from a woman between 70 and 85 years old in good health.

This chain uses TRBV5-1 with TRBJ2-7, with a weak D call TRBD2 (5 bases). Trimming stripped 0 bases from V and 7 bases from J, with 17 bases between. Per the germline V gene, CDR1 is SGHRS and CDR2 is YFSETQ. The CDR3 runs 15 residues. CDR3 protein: CASSLGREPAQEQYF. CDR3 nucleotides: TGCGCCAGCAGCTTGGGAAGGGAGCCAGCTCAAGAGCAGTACTTC. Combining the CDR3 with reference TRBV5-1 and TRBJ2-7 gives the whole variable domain KAGVTQTPRYLIKTRGQQVTLSCSPISGHRSVSWYQQTPGQGLQFLFEYFSETQRNKGNFPGRFSGRQFSNSRSEMNVSTLELGDSALYLCASSLGREPAQEQYFGPGTRLTVT.

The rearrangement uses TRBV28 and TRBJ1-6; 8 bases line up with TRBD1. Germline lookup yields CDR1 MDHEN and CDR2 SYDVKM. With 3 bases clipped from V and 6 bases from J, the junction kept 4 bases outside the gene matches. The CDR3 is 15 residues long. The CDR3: CASSFGQGANSPLHF. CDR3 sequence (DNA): TGTGCCAGCAGTTTCGGTCAGGGGGCTAATTCACCCCTCCACTTT.

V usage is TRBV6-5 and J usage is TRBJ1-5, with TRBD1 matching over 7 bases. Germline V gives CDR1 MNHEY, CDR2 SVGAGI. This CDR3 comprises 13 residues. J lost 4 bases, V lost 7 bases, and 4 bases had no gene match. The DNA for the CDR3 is TGTGCCAGCAAAAAGACAGGGAATCAGCCCCAGCATTTT. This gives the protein CASKKTGNQPQHF.

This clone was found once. The CDR3 sequence is CARGSGGYGYTF. The CDR3, as DNA: TGTGCCAGAGGCTCCGGGGGCTATGGCTACACCTTC. The chain combines TRBV2 with TRBJ1-2, with D tentatively TRBD1 (5 bases). Trimming removed 9 bases from V and 4 bases from J, with 12 bases in between. The CDR3 runs 12 residues. Germline V gives CDR1 SNHLY, CDR2 FYNNEI.

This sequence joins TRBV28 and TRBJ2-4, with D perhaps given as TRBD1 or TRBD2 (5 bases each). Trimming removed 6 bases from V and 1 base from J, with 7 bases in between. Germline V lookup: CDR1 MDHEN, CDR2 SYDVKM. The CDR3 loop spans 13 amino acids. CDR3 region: CASRGDAKNIQYF. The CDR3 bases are TGTGCCAGCAGGGGGGACGCCAAAAACATTCAGTACTTC. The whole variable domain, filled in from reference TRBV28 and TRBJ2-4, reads DVKVTQSSRYLVKRTGEKVFLECVQDMDHENMFWYRQDPGLGLRLIYFSYDVKMKEKGDIPEGYSVSREKKERFSLILESASTNQTSMYLCASRGDAKNIQYFGAGTRLSVL.

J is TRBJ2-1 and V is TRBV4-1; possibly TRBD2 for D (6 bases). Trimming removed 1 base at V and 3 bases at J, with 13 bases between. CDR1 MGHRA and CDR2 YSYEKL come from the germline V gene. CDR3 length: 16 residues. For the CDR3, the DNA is TGCGCCAGCAGCCAAGTATTGGCGGGGCGCTACAATGAGCAGTTCTTC. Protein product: CASSQVLAGRYNEQFF.

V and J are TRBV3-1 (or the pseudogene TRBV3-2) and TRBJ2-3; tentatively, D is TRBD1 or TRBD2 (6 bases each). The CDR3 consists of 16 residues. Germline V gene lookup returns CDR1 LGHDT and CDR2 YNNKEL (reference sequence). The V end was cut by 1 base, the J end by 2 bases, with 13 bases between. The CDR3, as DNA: TGTGCCAGCAGCCAAGGGGGGCGGGGCCCCACAGATACGCAGTATTTT. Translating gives CASSQGGRGPTDTQYF.

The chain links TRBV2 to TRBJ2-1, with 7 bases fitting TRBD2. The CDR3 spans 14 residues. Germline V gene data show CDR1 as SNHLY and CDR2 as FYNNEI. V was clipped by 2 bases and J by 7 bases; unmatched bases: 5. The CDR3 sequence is CASSELAEDNEQFF. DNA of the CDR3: TGTGCCAGCAGTGAACTAGCGGAGGATAATGAGCAGTTCTTC.

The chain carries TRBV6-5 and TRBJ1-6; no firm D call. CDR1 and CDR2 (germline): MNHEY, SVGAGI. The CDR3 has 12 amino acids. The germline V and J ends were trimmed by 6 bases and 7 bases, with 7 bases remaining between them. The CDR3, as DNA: TGTGCCAGCAGGGAGTGGAATTCACCCCTCCACTTT. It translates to CASREWNSPLHF.

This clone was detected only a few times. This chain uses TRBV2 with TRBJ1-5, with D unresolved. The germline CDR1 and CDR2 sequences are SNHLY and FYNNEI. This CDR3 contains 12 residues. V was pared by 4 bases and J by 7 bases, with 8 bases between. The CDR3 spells CASSGPRQPQHF. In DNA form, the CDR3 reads TGTGCCAGCAGTGGGCCGAGGCAGCCCCAGCATTTT.

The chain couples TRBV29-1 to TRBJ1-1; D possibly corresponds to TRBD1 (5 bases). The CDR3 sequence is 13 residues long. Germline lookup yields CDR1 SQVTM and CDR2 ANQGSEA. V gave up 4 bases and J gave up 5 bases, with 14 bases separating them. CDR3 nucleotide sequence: TGCAGCGTTGCGGGTGGGGGAGAAACTGAAGCTTTCTTT. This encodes CSVAGGGETEAFF. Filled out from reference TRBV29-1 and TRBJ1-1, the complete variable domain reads SAVISQKPSRDICQRGTSLTIQCQVDSQVTMMFWYRQQPGQSLTLIATANQGSEATYESGFVIDKFPISRPNLTFSTLTVSNMSPEDSSIYLCSVAGGGETEAFFGQGTRLTVV.

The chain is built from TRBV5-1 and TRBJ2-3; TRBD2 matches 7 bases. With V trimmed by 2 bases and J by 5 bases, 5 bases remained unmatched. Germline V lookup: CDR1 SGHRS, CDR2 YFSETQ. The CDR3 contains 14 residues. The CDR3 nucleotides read TGCGCCAGCAGCTTCGGGACTAACCAAGATACGCAGTATTTT. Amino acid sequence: CASSFGTNQDTQYF.

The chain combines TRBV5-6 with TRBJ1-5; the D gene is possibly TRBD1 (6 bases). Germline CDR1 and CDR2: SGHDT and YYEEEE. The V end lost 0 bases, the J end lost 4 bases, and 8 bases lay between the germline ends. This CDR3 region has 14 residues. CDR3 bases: TGTGCCAGCAGCTTGGGTAGGGGGAATCAGCCCCAGCATTTT. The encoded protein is CASSLGRGNQPQHF.

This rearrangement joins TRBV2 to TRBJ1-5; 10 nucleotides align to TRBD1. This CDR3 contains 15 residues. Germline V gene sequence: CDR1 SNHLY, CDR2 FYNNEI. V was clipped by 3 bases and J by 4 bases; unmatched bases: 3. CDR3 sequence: CASSERTGGNQPQHF. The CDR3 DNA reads TGTGCCAGCAGTGAGCGGACAGGGGGAAATCAGCCCCAGCATTTT.

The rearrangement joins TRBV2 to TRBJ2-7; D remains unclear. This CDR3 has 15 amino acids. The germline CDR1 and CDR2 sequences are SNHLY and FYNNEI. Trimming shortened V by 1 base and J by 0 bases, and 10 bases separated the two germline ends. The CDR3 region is CASSEGVLPSYEQYF. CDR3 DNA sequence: TGTGCCAGCAGTGAAGGGGTCCTTCCCTCCTACGAGCAGTACTTC. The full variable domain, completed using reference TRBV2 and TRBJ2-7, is EPEVTQTPSHQVTQMGQEVILRCVPISNHLYFYWYRQILGQKVEFLVSFYNNEISEKSEIFDDQFSVERPDGSNFTLKIRSTKLEDSAMYFCASSEGVLPSYEQYFGPGTRLTVT.

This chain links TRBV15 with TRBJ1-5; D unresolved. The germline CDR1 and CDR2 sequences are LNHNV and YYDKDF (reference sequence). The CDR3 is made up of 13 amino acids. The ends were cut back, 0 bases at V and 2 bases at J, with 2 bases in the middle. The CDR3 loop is CATSREGNQPQHF. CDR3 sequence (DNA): TGTGCCACCAGCAGAGAAGGCAATCAGCCCCAGCATTTT.

The CDR3 loop is CASSPTGGYNSPLHF. The CDR3 bases are TGTGCCAGCAGCCCGACAGGGGGCTATAATTCACCCCTCCACTTT. The V gene is TRBV7-3, the J gene TRBJ1-6; 9 nucleotides agree with TRBD1. Per the germline V gene, CDR1 is SGHTA and CDR2 is FQGTGA. V lost 5 bases to trimming and J lost 3 bases; unmatched junction nucleotides: 2. The CDR3 is made up of 15 amino acids.

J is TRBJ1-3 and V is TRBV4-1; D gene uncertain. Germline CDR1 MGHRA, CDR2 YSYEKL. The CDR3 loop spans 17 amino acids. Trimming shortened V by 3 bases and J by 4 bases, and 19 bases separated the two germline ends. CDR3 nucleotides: TGCGCCAGCAGCCAGCTCCCCTCGGGCTCCTCAGGAAACACCATATATTTT. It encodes CASSQLPSGSSGNTIYF.

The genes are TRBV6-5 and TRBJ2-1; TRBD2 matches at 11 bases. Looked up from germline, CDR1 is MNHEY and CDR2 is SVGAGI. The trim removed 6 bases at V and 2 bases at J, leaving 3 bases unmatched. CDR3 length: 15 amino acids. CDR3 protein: CASSSTSGAYNEQFF. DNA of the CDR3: TGTGCCAGCAGCTCGACTAGCGGGGCCTACAATGAGCAGTTCTTC.

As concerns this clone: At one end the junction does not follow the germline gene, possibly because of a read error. The CDR3: CASSQESTGYRYTF. CDR3 DNA sequence: TGTGCCAGCAGCCAAGAATCGACGGGCTATCGCTACACCTTC. This sequence joins TRBV3-1 (or the pseudogene TRBV3-2) and TRBJ1-2; the D is unclear. This CDR3 region has 14 residues. Germline loops: CDR1 LGHDT, CDR2 YNNKEL (reference sequence).

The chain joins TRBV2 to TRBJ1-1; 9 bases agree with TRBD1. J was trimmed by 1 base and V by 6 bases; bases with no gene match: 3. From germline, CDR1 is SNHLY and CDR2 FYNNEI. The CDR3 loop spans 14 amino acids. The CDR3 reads CASRTGQGNTEAFF. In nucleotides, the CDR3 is TGTGCCAGCAGAACGGGACAGGGGAACACTGAAGCTTTCTTT.

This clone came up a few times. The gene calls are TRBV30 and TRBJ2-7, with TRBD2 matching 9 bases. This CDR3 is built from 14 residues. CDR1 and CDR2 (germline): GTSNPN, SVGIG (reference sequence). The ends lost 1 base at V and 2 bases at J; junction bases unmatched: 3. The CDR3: CAWSATSGPYEQYF. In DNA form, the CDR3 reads TGTGCCTGGAGTGCGACTAGCGGCCCCTACGAGCAGTACTTC.

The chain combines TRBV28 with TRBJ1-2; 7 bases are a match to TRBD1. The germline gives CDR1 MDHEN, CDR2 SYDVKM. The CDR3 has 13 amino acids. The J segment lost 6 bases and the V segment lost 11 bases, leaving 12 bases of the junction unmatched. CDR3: CAVRPPGGNGYTF. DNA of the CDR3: TGTGCCGTTCGCCCCCCAGGGGGAAATGGCTACACCTTC.

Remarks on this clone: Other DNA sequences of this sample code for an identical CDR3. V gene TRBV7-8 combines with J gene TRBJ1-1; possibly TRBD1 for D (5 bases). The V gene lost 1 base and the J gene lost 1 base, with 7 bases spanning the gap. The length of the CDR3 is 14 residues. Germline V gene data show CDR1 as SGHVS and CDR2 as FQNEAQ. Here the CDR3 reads CASSLGQTNTEAFF. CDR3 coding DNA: TGTGCCAGCAGCTTAGGACAGACGAACACTGAAGCTTTCTTT.

The CDR3 is CASRLAGGPQDEQFF. The DNA of the CDR3 is TGCGCCAGCAGATTAGCGGGAGGGCCTCAGGATGAGCAGTTCTTC. The J gene is TRBJ2-1, the V gene TRBV5-1, with 11 bases fitting TRBD2. The CDR3 runs to 15 residues. After removal of 5 bases from V and 8 bases from J, the junction contained 9 bases not matched to a gene. Looked up from germline, CDR1 is SGHRS and CDR2 is YFSETQ.

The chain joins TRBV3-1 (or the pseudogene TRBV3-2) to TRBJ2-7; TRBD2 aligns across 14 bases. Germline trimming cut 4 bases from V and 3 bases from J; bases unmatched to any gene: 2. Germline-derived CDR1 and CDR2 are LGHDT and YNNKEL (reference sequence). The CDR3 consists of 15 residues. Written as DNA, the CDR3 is TGTGCCAGCAGCCGGACTAGCGGGGGGAACTACGAGCAGTACTTC. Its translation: CASSRTSGGNYEQYF.

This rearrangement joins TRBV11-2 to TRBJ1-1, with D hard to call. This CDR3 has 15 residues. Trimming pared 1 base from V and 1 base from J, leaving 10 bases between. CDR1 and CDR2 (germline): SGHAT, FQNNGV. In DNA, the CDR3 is TGTGCCAGCAGCTTAGGGTCAGGATCGAACACTGAAGCTTTCTTT. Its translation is CASSLGSGSNTEAFF.